Sequencing of this TCR beta chain was carried out in a study of cytomegalovirus exposure and HLA in healthy donors. Overall study: The 120 or so validation repertoires, a later analysis reported, used the same platform as the approximately 700 first-cohort repertoires.

Produced via immunoSEQ multiplex PCR; TCRdb's table is partial and in-frame only. The data show approximately 160,000 clones, just under 85% seen once. Findings of the study overall: Researchers reported that three CMV-associated chains were confirmed in vitro as CMV antigen-specific.

This CDR3 has 16 residues. CDR1 is MNHEY, CDR2 SVGAGI, per germline. Trimming removed 0 bases at V and 5 bases at J, with 17 bases between. With respect to this clone: The antigen is unknown.

The J gene is TRBJ2-7, the V gene TRBV6-5; perhaps TRBD2 as D (6 bases). Sequenced sample: PBMCs. The receptor was isolated from a man aged 25-40 years in good health and CMV-seropositive. In DNA form, the CDR3 reads TGTGCCAGCAGTTACTCCCCGGAGGAGGGTGGCCACGAGCAGTACTTC. Its translation: CASSYSPEEGGHEQYF.